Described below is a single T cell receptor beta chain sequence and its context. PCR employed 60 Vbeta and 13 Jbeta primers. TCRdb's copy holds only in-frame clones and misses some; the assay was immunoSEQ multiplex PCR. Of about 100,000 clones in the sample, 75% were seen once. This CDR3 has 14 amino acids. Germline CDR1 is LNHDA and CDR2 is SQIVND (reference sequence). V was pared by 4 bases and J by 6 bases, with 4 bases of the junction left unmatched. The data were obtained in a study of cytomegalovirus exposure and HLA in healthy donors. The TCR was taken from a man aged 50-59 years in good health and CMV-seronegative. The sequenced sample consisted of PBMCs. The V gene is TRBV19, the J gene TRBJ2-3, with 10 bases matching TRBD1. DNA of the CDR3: TGTGCCAGTAGTAGACAGGGGGCTCGGGATACGCAGTATTTT. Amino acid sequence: CASSRQGARDTQYF.